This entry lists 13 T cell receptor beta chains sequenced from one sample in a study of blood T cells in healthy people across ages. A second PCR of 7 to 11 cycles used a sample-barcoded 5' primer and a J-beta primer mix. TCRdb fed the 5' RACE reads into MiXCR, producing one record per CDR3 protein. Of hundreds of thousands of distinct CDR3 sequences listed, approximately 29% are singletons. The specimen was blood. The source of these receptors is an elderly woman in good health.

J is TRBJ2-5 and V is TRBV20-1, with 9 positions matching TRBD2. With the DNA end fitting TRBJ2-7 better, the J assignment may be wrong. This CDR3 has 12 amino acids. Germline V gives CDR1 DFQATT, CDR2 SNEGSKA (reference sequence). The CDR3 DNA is TGCAGTTTCCTCCGGACTAGCGACGAGCAGTACTTC. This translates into CSFLRTSDEQYF.

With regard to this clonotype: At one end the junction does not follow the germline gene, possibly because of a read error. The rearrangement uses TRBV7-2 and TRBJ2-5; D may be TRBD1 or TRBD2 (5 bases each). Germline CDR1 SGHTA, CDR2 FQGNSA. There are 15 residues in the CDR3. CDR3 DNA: TGTGTCAGCAGCTGGACCACCGGGGCGCACAATGAGCAGTACTTC. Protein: CVSSWTTGAHNEQYF.

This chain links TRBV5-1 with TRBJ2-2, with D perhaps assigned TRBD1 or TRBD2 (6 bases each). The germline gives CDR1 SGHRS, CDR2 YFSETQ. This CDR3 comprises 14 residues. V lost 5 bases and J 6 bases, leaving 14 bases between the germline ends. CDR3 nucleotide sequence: TGCGCCAGCAGTCCGGGGGCGAGGGCCGGGGAGCTGTTTTTT. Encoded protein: CASSPGARAGELFF.

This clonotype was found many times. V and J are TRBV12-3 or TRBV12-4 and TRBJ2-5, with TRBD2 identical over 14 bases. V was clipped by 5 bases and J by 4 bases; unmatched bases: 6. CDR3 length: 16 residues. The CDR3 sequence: CASSRRLAGGGETQYF. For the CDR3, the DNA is TGTGCCAGCAGTCGCAGACTAGCGGGGGGGGGAGAGACCCAGTACTTC.

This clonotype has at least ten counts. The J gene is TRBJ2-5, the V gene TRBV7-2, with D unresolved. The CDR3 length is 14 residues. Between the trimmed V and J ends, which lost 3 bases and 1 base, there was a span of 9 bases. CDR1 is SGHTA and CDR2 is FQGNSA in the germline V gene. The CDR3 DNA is TGTGCCAGCAGCTTTATTGGCAGCCAAGAGACCCAGTACTTC. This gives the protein CASSFIGSQETQYF.

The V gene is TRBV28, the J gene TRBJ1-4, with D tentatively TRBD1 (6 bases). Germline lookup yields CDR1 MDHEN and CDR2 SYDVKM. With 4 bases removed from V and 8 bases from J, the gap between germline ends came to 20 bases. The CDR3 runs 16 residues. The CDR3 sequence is CASSSSRGAPEEKLFF. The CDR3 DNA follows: TGTGCCAGCAGTTCATCCCGGGGGGCGCCGGAAGAAAAACTGTTTTTT.

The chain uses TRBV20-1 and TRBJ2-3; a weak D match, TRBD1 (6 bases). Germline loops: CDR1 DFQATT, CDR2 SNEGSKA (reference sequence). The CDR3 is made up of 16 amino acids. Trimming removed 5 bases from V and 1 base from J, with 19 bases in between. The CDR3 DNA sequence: TGCAGTGCTGCCGCGGTCAGGGGATGGGGCACAGATACGCAGTATTTT. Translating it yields CSAAAVRGWGTDTQYF.

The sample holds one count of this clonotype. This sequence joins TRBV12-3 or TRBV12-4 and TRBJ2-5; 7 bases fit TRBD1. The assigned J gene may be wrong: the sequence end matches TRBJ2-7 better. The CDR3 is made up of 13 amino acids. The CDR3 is CASSLMRQGEQYF. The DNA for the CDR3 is TGTGCCAGCAGTTTGATGCGACAGGGCGAGCAGTACTTC.

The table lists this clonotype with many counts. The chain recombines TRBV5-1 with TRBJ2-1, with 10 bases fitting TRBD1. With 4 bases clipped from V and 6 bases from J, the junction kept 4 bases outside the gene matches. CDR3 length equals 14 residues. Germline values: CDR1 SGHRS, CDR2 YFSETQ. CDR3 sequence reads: CASSLRTGGNEQFF. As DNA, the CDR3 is TGCGCCAGCAGCCTCCGGACAGGGGGCAATGAGCAGTTCTTC.

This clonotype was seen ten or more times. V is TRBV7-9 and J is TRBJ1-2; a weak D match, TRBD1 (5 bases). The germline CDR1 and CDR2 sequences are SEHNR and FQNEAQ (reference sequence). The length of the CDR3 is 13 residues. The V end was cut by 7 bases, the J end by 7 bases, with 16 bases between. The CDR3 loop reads CASNADQRGGYTF. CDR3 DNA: TGTGCCAGCAACGCGGACCAAAGGGGTGGCTACACCTTC.

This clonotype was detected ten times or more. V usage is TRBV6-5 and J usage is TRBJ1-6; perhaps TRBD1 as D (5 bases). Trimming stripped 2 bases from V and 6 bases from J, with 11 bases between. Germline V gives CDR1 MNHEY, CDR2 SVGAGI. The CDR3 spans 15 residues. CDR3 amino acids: CASSYEGRANSPLHF. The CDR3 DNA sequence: TGTGCCAGCAGTTACGAGGGGAGGGCTAATTCACCCCTCCACTTT.

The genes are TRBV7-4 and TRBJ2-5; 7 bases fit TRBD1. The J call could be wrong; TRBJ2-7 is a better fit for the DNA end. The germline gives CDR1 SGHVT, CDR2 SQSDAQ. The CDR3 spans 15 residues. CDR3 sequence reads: CASSDLNRGRDEQYF. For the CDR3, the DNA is TGTGCCAGCAGCGACTTAAACAGGGGACGCGACGAGCAGTACTTC.

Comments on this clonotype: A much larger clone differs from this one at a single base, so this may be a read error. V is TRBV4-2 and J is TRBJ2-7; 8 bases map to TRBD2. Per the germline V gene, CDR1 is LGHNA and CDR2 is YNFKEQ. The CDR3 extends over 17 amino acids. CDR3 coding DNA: TGTGCCAGCAGCCAAGACGGGCGGGGGGCCCTCTCCTACGGGCAGTACTTC. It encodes CASSQDGRGALSYGQYF.